This T cell receptor beta chain appears in the sequencing data of a study of OX40 agonist ivuxolimab in advanced cancers. For the wider study: Ivuxolimab, which targeted the costimulatory receptor OX40 (CD134), was an agonistic, fully human IgG2 monoclonal antibody. Intravenous ivuxolimab was administered to patients every 2 weeks at six dose levels: 0.01, 0.1, 0.3, 1.5, 3 and 10 mg/kg. Among the 50 to 55 dose-escalation patients, some 20 had hepatocellular carcinoma, around 15 melanoma, 9 renal cell carcinoma and 9 head and neck cancer. In the dose-escalation cohort, approximately 82% of patients were male, and the mean age was roughly 56 years with a range of roughly 20 to 79. Patients were allowed to have had prior anti-PD-1, anti-PD-L1 or anti-CTLA-4 therapy, and 30% to 50% of the dose-escalation patients had previously received checkpoint inhibitors. Partial responses were achieved by three dose-escalation patients, of whom one had hepatocellular carcinoma and two had cutaneous melanoma. Peripheral TCRbeta sequencing aimed to test whether ivuxolimab altered TCR sequence diversity and caused clonal T-cell expansion. The paper reports the monotherapy dose-escalation portion (N of about 51 patients) of the phase I ivuxolimab trial. The paper's findings and limits, for the study overall: In the 0.1-3.0 mg/kg groups, partial responders were among the patients with the lowest normalized peripheral clonal expansion, particularly in CD8+ T cells. The antigen specificity of the peripheral T cells that underwent clonal expansion was not determined. Clonal expansion of both CD4+ and CD8+ blood T cells was observed from baseline to week 6 at doses 0.1 to 3.0 mg/kg. Low levels of normalized T-cell clonal expansion were also seen in some patients who did not respond. After ivuxolimab, CD8+ T cells had more expanded clones than CD4+ T cells on average.

The trial excluded patients who had a history of autoimmune disease or were on systemic immunosuppression. Peripheral blood for TCR sequencing was collected from all dose cohorts at baseline, on cycle 4 day 1, and on cycle 7 day 1. Samples came from an open-label, multicenter, first-in-human phase I dose-escalation trial of ivuxolimab. Adults with locally advanced or metastatic head and neck squamous cell, hepatocellular, melanoma or renal cell carcinoma were enrolled in the trial. Before TCR sequencing, CD4+ T cells and CD8+ T cells from peripheral blood were sorted into separate populations. Genomic DNA was extracted from sorted cells for sequencing of the TCRbeta CDR3 region. The immunoSEQ Assay was used for sequencing of TCRbeta CDR3 regions. TCRdb provides this immuneACCESS table in a form limited to in-frame rearrangements. Some clones are lacking; in checked studies, under half of them reflect an unresolved V gene, and why the rest are absent is not known. For this sample there are some 45,000 clones; roughly 84% appear just once. The top ten hold 20% to 25% of the sample.

A word on this clone: It lacks a known antigen. No much larger clonotype is one base removed from it; base qualities were not supplied.

The sequence was obtained from an adult with an advanced solid tumor such as melanoma, head and neck, liver or kidney cancer. The sequenced sample was CD4+ or CD8+ T cells sorted from blood, obtained in a trial of the OX40 agonist ivuxolimab.

The CDR3 amino acid sequence is: CASSLAGSNYNEQFF. The DNA sequence follows: TGTGCCAGCAGCTTAGCAGGGTCCAACTACAATGAGCAGTTCTTC. Here the chain combines TRBV7-2 and TRBJ2-1; the D gene cannot be named for sure. V was cut back by 0 bases and J by 3 bases, leaving a gap of 9 bases between them. Including the terminal cysteine and phenylalanine, the CDR3 comprises 15 residues. Only CDR3 DNA remains: 45 bases, in frame from the first base. Looking up the germline V gene yields CDR1 SGHTA and CDR2 FQGNSA. With the rest looked up from the reference TRBV7-2 and TRBJ2-1 genes rather than sequenced, the full variable domain is GAGVSQSPSNKVTEKGKDVELRCDPISGHTALYWYRQSLGQGLEFLIYFQGNSAPDKSGLPSDRFSAERTGGSVSTLTIQRTQQEDSAVYLCASSLAGSNYNEQFFGPGTRLTVL.